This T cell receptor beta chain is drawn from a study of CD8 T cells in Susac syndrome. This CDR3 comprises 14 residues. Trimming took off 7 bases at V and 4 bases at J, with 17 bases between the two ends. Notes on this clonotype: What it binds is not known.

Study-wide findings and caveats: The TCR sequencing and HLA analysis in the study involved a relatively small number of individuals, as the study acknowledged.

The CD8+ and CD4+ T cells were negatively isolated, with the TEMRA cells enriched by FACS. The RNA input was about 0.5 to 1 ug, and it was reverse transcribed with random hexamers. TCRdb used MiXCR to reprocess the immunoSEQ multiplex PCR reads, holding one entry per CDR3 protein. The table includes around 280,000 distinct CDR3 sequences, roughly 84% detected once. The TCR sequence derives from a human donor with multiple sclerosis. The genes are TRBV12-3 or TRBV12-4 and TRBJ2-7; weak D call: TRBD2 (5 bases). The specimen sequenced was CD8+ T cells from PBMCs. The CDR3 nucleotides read TGTGCCAGCACCCGTGCAGGAGGAATTTACGAGCAGTACTTC. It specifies CASTRAGGIYEQYF.